The entry below gives a single TCR beta chain sequence along with its context. The specificity of this receptor is unknown. No base quality values were provided; no much bigger clone lies one nucleotide off. The entry originates in a study of T cell responses to AZD1222 COVID-19 vaccine (dated by TCRdb to the early 2020s). With regard to the full study: Because spike-specific TCR depth and breadth did not differ between the two schedules, AZD1222 recipients who got a second dose at roughly 4 weeks were pooled with those who got a second dose at roughly 12 weeks. Enrollment into the trials was organized by age into subgroups of 18-55, 56-69 and 70-plus years, and those subgroups contained approximately 150, 30 and 60 TCR-sequenced participants, respectively. TCR sequencing was performed for roughly 240 trial participants, of whom around 200 were given two doses of AZD1222 and 26 were given two doses of MenACWY control vaccine. What the authors observed across the whole study: Participants were mostly white British, with more females than males. The authors suggested clonal diversity may have been underestimated. The vaccine-associated CD4 TCRs covered the entire spike protein, and the dominant responses fell in regions 160-218 and 743-854. Only a handful of AZD1222 recipients were SARS-CoV-2 seropositive at baseline, limiting conclusions about previously exposed vaccinees. Spike-specific TCR breadth and depth rose significantly after two AZD1222 doses compared with day 0 and with MenACWY recipients. Reportedly, close to half of the unique spike-specific TCRs recognized epitopes lying outside the regions that are mutated in the B.1.351 and B.1.1.7 variants. Because no day 14 peak-response samples were available, the repertoires could be characterized only after the peak T cell response. In the small 56-69-year group, the increase in depth fell short of significance, most likely because of low power.

For CDR1 and CDR2, the germline V gene lists MNHEY and SVGAGI. Including the terminal cysteine and phenylalanine, the CDR3 comprises 13 residues. The read is trimmed to its CDR3 DNA, 39 bases read in frame from base 1. V and J lose 5 bases and 5 bases, and a span of 10 bases separates them. The CDR3 regions of human TCRbeta chains were analyzed by immunosequencing. The authors' analysis ran thus. TCRs in the repertoires were matched against a reference library of SARS-CoV-2-specific TCRs that had been generated with the MIRA antigen-specificity platform. Breadth was defined as the fraction of unique TCRs that were SARS-CoV-2-associated, and depth was defined as the fraction of total T cells that were SARS-CoV-2-associated. Using the MIRA data, each spike-specific TCR was mapped to the spike region that the TCR reacts to and placed in a CD4 or CD8 class. Log10-transformed breadth and depth values were compared by one-way ANOVA with Sidak's multiple comparisons tests. What TCRdb holds here is the immuneACCESS table cut down to in-frame rearrangements. Part of the clones is not present; checked against another copy, under half of the missing clones reflect an unresolved V gene, and the others are unexplained. The V and J calls and clone size are taken from that table; D and trimming were inferred from the DNA. The sample contains about 98,000 clones, 70% to 90% of them found a single time. Approximately 5% of the sample rests with the top ten.

The time point tag for this specimen amounts to: baseline before first vaccination. Vaccinee samples were obtained from the UK trials COV001 and COV002, which included a single-blind randomized controlled phase 2/3 trial of AZD1222 (ChAdOx1 nCoV-19) in healthy adults. Trial participant PBMC samples were collected at day 0 and day 28 after the second dose for TCRbeta chain sequencing. The starting material was peripheral blood, obtained on day 0 of AZD1222 vaccination. This receptor was obtained from an adult in good health. In this chain, TRBV6-5 is recombined with TRBJ1-5; no D segment can be confidently identified. The bases are TGTGCCAGCAGTACACAAACAGATCAGCCCCAGCATTTT. The encoded protein is CASSTQTDQPQHF.